This T cell receptor (beta chain) was obtained from a study of T cell responses to AZD1222 COVID-19 vaccine. Looking at the study overall: The analysis combined second doses at about 4 or about 12 weeks. Whole-study results and caveats: Spike-specific TCR breadth and depth rose after two AZD1222 doses. Mapped onto spike, vaccine-associated CD4 TCRs spanned it and were dominant at 160-218 and 743-854.

Details on this clone: Its matching antigen is unknown.

Libraries were prepared by immunoSEQ multiplex PCR; TCRdb keeps only in-frame clonotypes and omits some of them. This sample has 140,000 or so clones; approximately 89% occur once, and the top ten carry 4.7%. This clonotype was obtained from an adult in good health. Sequenced material: peripheral blood, taken on day 0 of AZD1222 vaccination.

CDR3 nucleotide sequence: TGTGCCAGCAGTGGACAGGGAGTTGGGTATGGCTACACCTTC. Translating it yields CASSGQGVGYGYTF. The chain joins TRBV2 to TRBJ1-2; 7 nucleotides align to TRBD1. V lost 4 bases to trimming and J lost 5 bases; unmatched junction nucleotides: 7. The CDR3 is made up of 14 amino acids. Germline V lookup: CDR1 SNHLY, CDR2 FYNNEI.